The 32 T cell receptor beta chains given below trace back to one sample, sequenced in a study of blood T cell repertoires in COVID-19. Only in-frame clones appear in the TCRdb table, and some are missing; sequencing was by immunoSEQ multiplex PCR. In the table there are some 170,000 clones, around 85% of which are singletons. The sequenced sample consisted of PBMCs or T cells enriched from blood (not recorded which). The receptors originated from a man aged 35-49 years who had recovered from COVID-19.

The chain uses TRBV10-3 and TRBJ1-6; 9 bases are a match to TRBD1. Germline trimming cut 5 bases from V and 10 bases from J; bases unmatched to any gene: 6. This CDR3 spans 14 amino acids. Germline V gene data show CDR1 as ENHRY and CDR2 as SYGVKD. The CDR3 DNA sequence: TGTGCCATCAGTAGGGACAGGGATGGGTCACCCCTCCACTTT. Its translation: CAISRDRDGSPLHF.

The rearrangement uses TRBV9 and TRBJ2-7, with 10 positions matching TRBD1. This CDR3 contains 16 residues. Germline-derived CDR1 and CDR2 are SGDLS and YYNGEE. Trimming cost V 0 bases and J 5 bases; bases outside gene matches: 8. In nucleotides, the CDR3 is TGTGCCAGCAGCGTAGGCTTGGGACAGGGGTCCCACGAGCAGTACTTC. Protein product: CASSVGLGQGSHEQYF.

The J gene is TRBJ1-2, the V gene TRBV30; weak D call: TRBD1 (6 bases). Trimming removed 6 bases from V and 5 bases from J, with 19 bases in between. This CDR3 is built from 14 residues. Germline-derived CDR1 and CDR2 are GTSNPN and SVGIG (reference sequence). The CDR3 nucleotides read TGTGCCTGCCTCGCCAGGGACATACTGTATGGCTACACCTTC. Amino acid sequence: CACLARDILYGYTF.

This chain joins TRBV5-1 and TRBJ1-6, with TRBD1 identical over 12 bases. With V trimmed by 4 bases and J by 10 bases, 6 bases remained unmatched. The CDR3 is made up of 15 amino acids. Germline loops: CDR1 SGHRS, CDR2 YFSETQ. CDR3 sequence: CASSRAGTGGSPLHF. In DNA, the CDR3 is TGCGCCAGCAGCCGGGCCGGGACAGGGGGCTCACCCCTCCACTTT.

This clone has just a few counts. The chain uses TRBV30 and TRBJ2-2; D is unclear. CDR1 and CDR2 (germline): GTSNPN, SVGIG (reference sequence). The CDR3 extends over 15 amino acids. Trimming removed 1 base from V and 3 bases from J, with 12 bases in between. For the CDR3, the DNA is TGTGCCTGGAGTGAGAACCGGAGAGACACCGGGGAGCTGTTTTTT. This gives the protein CAWSENRRDTGELFF.

This chain connects TRBV4-1 to TRBJ1-5, with 9 positions matching TRBD1. The CDR3 sequence is 15 residues long. Trimming removed 6 bases from V and 7 bases from J; junction bases left unmatched: 10. Germline lookup yields CDR1 MGHRA and CDR2 YSYEKL. DNA for the CDR3: TGCGCCAGCAGGCAAACAGGGGGCGGAGGCCAGCCCCAGCATTTT. Amino acid sequence: CASRQTGGGGQPQHF.

The chain uses TRBV24-1 and TRBJ2-3; 14 bases are shared with TRBD2. Trimming cost V 0 bases and J 3 bases; bases outside gene matches: 7. The CDR3 loop spans 19 amino acids. Germline CDR1 reads KGHDR; CDR2 reads SFDVKD. CDR3 DNA: TGTGCCACCAGTGATTTGCAGACCGGACTAGCGGGGGGAACAGATACGCAGTATTTT. It yields the protein CATSDLQTGLAGGTDTQYF.

This chain connects TRBV9 to TRBJ2-3, with D uncertain. V was pared by 2 bases and J by 2 bases, with 3 bases between. This CDR3 has 12 residues. Germline V CDR1 and CDR2: SGDLS, YYNGEE. The CDR3 region is CASSVVTDTQYF. The CDR3 DNA reads TGTGCCAGCAGCGTCGTCACAGATACGCAGTATTTT.

This sequence joins TRBV12-3 or TRBV12-4 and TRBJ1-1; unclear D gene. Deletions cut 6 bases from V and 11 bases from J, with 13 bases between. The CDR3 has 11 residues. The CDR3 DNA reads as TGTGCCAGCAGCACCGGGAGTCTGGCTTTCTTT. This encodes CASSTGSLAFF.

The V and J genes are TRBV30 and TRBJ1-2; 7 nucleotides match TRBD1. J was trimmed by 8 bases and V by 7 bases; bases with no gene match: 10. This CDR3 is built from 12 residues. The V gene's germline CDR1 is GTSNPN and CDR2 SVGIG (reference sequence). CDR3 sequence: CASDEGAGGYTF. CDR3 DNA: TGTGCCTCGGACGAGGGGGCGGGGGGCTACACCTTC.

J is TRBJ1-1 and V is TRBV30; perhaps TRBD1 as D (5 bases). There are 13 residues in the CDR3. Germline CDR1 is GTSNPN and CDR2 is SVGIG (reference sequence). This chain's CDR3 is CAQGGVANTEAFF. Written as DNA, the CDR3 is TGTGCGCAGGGAGGGGTGGCGAACACTGAAGCTTTCTTT.

The rearrangement uses TRBV5-1 and TRBJ2-5; D might be TRBD2 (5 bases). V lost 7 bases to trimming and J lost 1 base, with 17 bases between them. The CDR3 spans 15 residues. Looked up from germline, CDR1 is SGHRS and CDR2 is YFSETQ. Here the CDR3 reads CASRPGVGVQETQYF. In DNA form, the CDR3 reads TGCGCCAGCCGACCCGGGGTGGGAGTCCAAGAGACCCAGTACTTC.

To note about this clone: This sequence may be a read error, since a much larger clone differs from it by one base. This chain links TRBV11-2 with TRBJ1-5, with 8 bases lining up with TRBD1. J gave up 4 bases and V 5 bases, and 1 base lay outside the gene matches. Germline CDR1 and CDR2: SGHAT and FQNNGV. There are 13 residues in the CDR3. The CDR3 DNA reads TGTGCCAGCAGCCGGACAGGGAATCAGCCCCAGCATTTT. Protein: CASSRTGNQPQHF.

J is TRBJ1-2 and V is TRBV5-6; D is unclear. Germline CDR1 SGHDT, CDR2 YYEEEE. CDR3 length equals 15 residues. Deletions cut 5 bases from V and 2 bases from J, with 16 bases between. CDR3 sequence: CASREAGSSNYGYTF. Here the CDR3 DNA reads TGTGCCAGCAGGGAAGCCGGGTCTTCGAACTATGGCTACACCTTC.

This CDR3 is CAWRGPGQYNSPLHF. CDR3 nucleotide sequence: TGTGCCTGGAGAGGGCCGGGACAGTATAATTCACCCCTCCACTTT. V usage is TRBV30 and J usage is TRBJ1-6, with 7 nucleotides matching TRBD1. Looked up from germline, CDR1 is GTSNPN and CDR2 is SVGIG (reference sequence). J was trimmed by 4 bases and V by 3 bases; bases with no gene match: 6. The CDR3 has 15 amino acids.

The rearrangement joins TRBV4-1 to TRBJ1-1, with D possibly matching TRBD1 (5 bases). Germline CDR1 and CDR2: MGHRA and YSYEKL. This CDR3 region has 13 residues. V lost 7 bases to trimming and J lost 0 bases, with 9 bases between them. The CDR3 region is CASTQGLNTEAFF. CDR3 sequence (DNA): TGCGCCAGCACCCAGGGCCTGAACACTGAAGCTTTCTTT.

V usage is TRBV27 and J usage is TRBJ2-3; 11 positions match TRBD2. Unmatched junction bases numbered 2, after V lost 6 bases and J lost 3 bases. CDR1 MNHEY and CDR2 SMNVEV come from the germline V gene (reference sequence). The length of the CDR3 is 14 residues. CDR3 DNA sequence: TGTGCCAGCAGACTAGCGGGGGTAACAGATACGCAGTATTTT. Protein product: CASRLAGVTDTQYF.

The rearrangement joins TRBV18 to TRBJ1-3; no reliable D call. V was cut by 3 bases and J by 0 bases, with 9 bases left in between. Germline CDR1 and CDR2: KGHSH and LQKENI. The CDR3 consists of 15 residues. The CDR3 bases are TGTGCCAGCTCACCCCAGGAAAGCTCTGGAAACACCATATATTTT. This sequence encodes CASSPQESSGNTIYF.

The rearrangement joins TRBV18 to TRBJ1-1; D is undetermined. The ends were cut back, 2 bases at V and 7 bases at J, with 20 bases in the middle. CDR1 and CDR2 (germline): KGHSH, LQKENI. The CDR3 extends over 16 amino acids. The CDR3 sequence is CASSPEAAPVGGEAFF. CDR3 DNA: TGTGCCAGCTCACCAGAGGCAGCTCCGGTAGGTGGTGAAGCTTTCTTT.

This clone was seen a single time. The chain couples TRBV19 to TRBJ2-7, with 10 bases that match TRBD1. Germline CDR1 LNHDA, CDR2 SQIVND (reference sequence). The CDR3 consists of 15 residues. V was clipped by 6 bases and J by 0 bases; unmatched bases: 5. The DNA of the CDR3 is TGTGCCAGTAGCCGGACAGGGGGGAACTCCTACGAGCAGTACTTC. This sequence encodes CASSRTGGNSYEQYF.

This chain connects TRBV6-5 to TRBJ2-7; 8 bases align to TRBD1. CDR1 is MNHEY, CDR2 SVGAGI, per germline. This CDR3 has 14 residues. Trimming at V came to 6 bases and at J to 3 bases, leaving 7 bases not matched to a gene. Here the CDR3 reads CASSLGQGSYEQYF. CDR3 DNA: TGTGCCAGCAGCCTTGGACAGGGAAGCTACGAGCAGTACTTC.

V gene TRBV6-4 combines with J gene TRBJ2-2; D perhaps matches TRBD2 (6 bases). V dropped 7 bases and J dropped 1 base, with 19 bases sitting between them. The CDR3 is 17 amino acids. Germline CDR1 is MRHNA and CDR2 is SNTAGT. The CDR3 sequence: CASITQRGRLNTGELFF. In DNA form, the CDR3 reads TGTGCCAGCATTACACAACGAGGGAGGTTGAACACCGGGGAGCTGTTTTTT.

V usage is TRBV11-2 and J usage is TRBJ2-3, with TRBD1 matching 10 bases. CDR3 length equals 14 residues. After removal of 5 bases from V and 6 bases from J, the junction contained 5 bases not matched to a gene. Germline lookup yields CDR1 SGHAT and CDR2 FQNNGV. The CDR3 DNA reads as TGTGCCAGCAGCGACAGGGGGCACGTGGATACGCAGTATTTT. Translating gives CASSDRGHVDTQYF.

This clone was seen only a few times. V gene TRBV19 combines with J gene TRBJ1-1, with D unclear. This CDR3 is 12 amino acids long. Trimming left V 10 bases short and J 4 bases short, with 13 bases between. Germline V gene data show CDR1 as LNHDA and CDR2 as SQIVND (reference sequence). CDR3 sequence (DNA): TGTGCCACCCACACGGGAGGCACTGAAGCTTTCTTT. Encoded protein: CATHTGGTEAFF.

This sequence joins TRBV7-9 and TRBJ1-4; D unresolved. CDR1 is SEHNR, CDR2 FQNEAQ, per germline (reference sequence). This CDR3 comprises 13 residues. V lost 5 bases, J lost 8 bases, and 12 bases lay in between. The CDR3 DNA is TGTGCCAGCAGCCCCCGAGCAGGCGAAAAACTGTTTTTT. Amino acids: CASSPRAGEKLFF. The full variable domain, completed using reference TRBV7-9 and TRBJ1-4, is DTGVSQNPRHKITKRGQNVTFRCDPISEHNRLYWYRQTLGQGPEFLTYFQNEAQLEKSRLLSDRFSAERPKGSFSTLEIQRTEQGDSAMYLCASSPRAGEKLFFGSGTQLSVL.

V is TRBV19 and J is TRBJ1-1, with no clear D. V was pared by 0 bases and J by 5 bases, with 4 bases between. The CDR3 covers 12 residues. Per germline, CDR1 LNHDA and CDR2 SQIVND (reference sequence). The CDR3 sequence: CASSIEETEAFF. CDR3 nucleotide sequence: TGTGCCAGTAGTATAGAGGAGACTGAAGCTTTCTTT.

The chain's CDR3 is CASSRDTLGGYTF. In DNA form, the CDR3 reads TGTGCCAGCAGTCGGGACACTCTGGGAGGCTACACCTTC. The J gene is TRBJ1-2, the V gene TRBV6-5, with D possibly matching TRBD1 (6 bases). CDR3 length: 13 residues. The V gene lost 5 bases and the J gene lost 8 bases, with 15 bases spanning the gap. Germline CDR1 and CDR2: MNHEY and SVGAGI.

The sample holds one count of this clone. The chain couples TRBV12-3 or TRBV12-4 to TRBJ1-2; 9 positions match TRBD1. The CDR3 is 13 amino acids. V lost 4 bases to trimming and J lost 6 bases; unmatched junction nucleotides: 3. The CDR3: CASSSGQGDGYTF. The CDR3 nucleotides read TGTGCCAGCAGTTCGGGACAGGGTGATGGCTACACCTTC.

The chain combines TRBV18 with TRBJ1-6, with a tentative D call TRBD1 (6 bases). V lost 2 bases to trimming and J lost 9 bases, with 14 bases between them. The CDR3 length is 15 residues. CDR1 KGHSH and CDR2 LQKENI come from the germline V gene. CDR3 DNA: TGTGCCAGCTCACCATCCCAGGGGATAGGTTCACCCCTCCACTTT. Residues: CASSPSQGIGSPLHF.

The V call is TRBV5-4, the J call TRBJ2-3; a weak D match, TRBD2 (5 bases). Trimming took 2 bases from V and 2 from J, leaving 9 bases between them. The germline CDR1 and CDR2 sequences are SGHNT and YYREEE (reference sequence). CDR3 length: 14 amino acids. The CDR3 loop reads CASSFPGFTDTQYF. The CDR3 coding sequence is TGTGCCAGCAGCTTTCCGGGGTTCACAGATACGCAGTATTTT.

The chain links TRBV9 to TRBJ2-2; 10 nucleotides match TRBD2. Germline CDR1 reads SGDLS; CDR2 reads YYNGEE. There are 16 residues in the CDR3. With 6 bases clipped from V and 5 bases from J, the junction kept 10 bases outside the gene matches. As DNA, the CDR3 is TGTGCCAGCACCTCCGAAGCGGGAGGGCAAACCGGGGAGCTGTTTTTT. It encodes CASTSEAGGQTGELFF.

V and J are TRBV28 and TRBJ1-2; maybe TRBD1 (5 bases). The V end was cut by 7 bases, the J end by 2 bases, with 23 bases between. The CDR3 runs to 17 residues. Per germline, CDR1 MDHEN and CDR2 SYDVKM. The CDR3 nucleotides read TGTGCCAGCAACCCACCCCGGGGGGGGGTGGGAAACTATGGCTACACCTTC. It yields the protein CASNPPRGGVGNYGYTF.